The clone carrying this T cell receptor (beta chain) was seen just once. Living in 24 US areas, the participants were between about 18 and 95 years of age. Membership in each cohort depended on participant-reported clinical history. As handled by the study authors: Reference gene primer amplification gave estimated nucleated cell counts. The data were produced by immunoSEQ multiplex PCR, yet TCRdb's version contains in-frame clones alone and is incomplete. V, J and clone size are those of that table, while D and trimming were read from the DNA. This sample has 150,000 to 200,000 clones; about four fifths occur once, and the top ten carry approximately 12%. This sample was included in a study of blood T cell repertoires in COVID-19. V lost 6 bases to trimming and J lost 3 bases; unmatched junction nucleotides: 7. The germline gives CDR1 SNHLY, CDR2 FYNNEI. The CDR3 extends over 16 amino acids.

Sequencing was carried out using PBMCs or T cells enriched from blood (not recorded which). V is TRBV2 and J is TRBJ1-6, with 8 nucleotides matching TRBD1. This clonotype was obtained from a man over 45 who had recovered from COVID-19. CDR3 sequence reads: CASRHITGGYNSPLHF. CDR3 sequence (DNA): TGTGCCAGCAGGCATATAACAGGGGGCTATAATTCACCCCTCCACTTT.